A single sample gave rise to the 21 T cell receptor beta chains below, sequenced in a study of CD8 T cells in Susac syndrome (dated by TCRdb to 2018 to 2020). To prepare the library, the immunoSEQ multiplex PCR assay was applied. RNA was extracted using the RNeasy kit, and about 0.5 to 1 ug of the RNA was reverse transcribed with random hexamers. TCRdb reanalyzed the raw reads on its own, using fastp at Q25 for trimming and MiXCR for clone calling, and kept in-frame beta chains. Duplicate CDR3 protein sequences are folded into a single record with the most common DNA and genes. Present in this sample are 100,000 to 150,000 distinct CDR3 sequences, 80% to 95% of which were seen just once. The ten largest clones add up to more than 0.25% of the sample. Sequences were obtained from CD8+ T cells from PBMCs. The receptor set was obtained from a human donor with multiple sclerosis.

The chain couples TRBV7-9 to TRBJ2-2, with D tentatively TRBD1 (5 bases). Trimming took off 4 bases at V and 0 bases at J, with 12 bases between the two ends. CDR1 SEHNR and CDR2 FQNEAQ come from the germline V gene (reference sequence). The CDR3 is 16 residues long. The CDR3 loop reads CASSSGQTSNTGELFF. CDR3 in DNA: TGTGCCAGCAGCTCAGGACAAACCTCGAACACCGGGGAGCTGTTTTTT.

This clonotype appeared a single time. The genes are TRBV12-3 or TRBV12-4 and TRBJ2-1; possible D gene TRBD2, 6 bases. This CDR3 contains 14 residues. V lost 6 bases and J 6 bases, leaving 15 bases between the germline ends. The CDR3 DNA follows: TGTGCCAGCAGGGCCGGGGGACGCGTCAATGAGCAGTTCTTC. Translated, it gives CASRAGGRVNEQFF.

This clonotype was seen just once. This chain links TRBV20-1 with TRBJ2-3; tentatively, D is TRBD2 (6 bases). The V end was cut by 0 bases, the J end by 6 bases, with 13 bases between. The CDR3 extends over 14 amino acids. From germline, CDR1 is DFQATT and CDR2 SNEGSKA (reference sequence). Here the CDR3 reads CSARDLRGRDTQYF. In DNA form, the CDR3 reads TGCAGTGCTAGAGATTTACGGGGGAGGGATACGCAGTATTTT.

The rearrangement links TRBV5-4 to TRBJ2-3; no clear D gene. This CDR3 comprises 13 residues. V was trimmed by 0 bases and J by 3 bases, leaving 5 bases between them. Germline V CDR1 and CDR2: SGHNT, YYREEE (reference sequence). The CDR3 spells CASSLVPTDTQYF. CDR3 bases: TGTGCCAGCAGCTTGGTCCCGACAGATACGCAGTATTTT.

The chain's CDR3 is CASSQVMGGSYNEQFF. CDR3 bases: TGTGCCAGCAGCCAAGTTATGGGCGGGTCCTACAATGAGCAGTTCTTC. The chain joins TRBV3-1 to TRBJ2-1; D possibly corresponds to TRBD2 (5 bases). The V and J ends lost 1 base and 1 base respectively, with 11 bases between them. CDR1 is LGHDT, CDR2 YNNKEL, per germline (reference sequence). The CDR3 runs 16 residues.

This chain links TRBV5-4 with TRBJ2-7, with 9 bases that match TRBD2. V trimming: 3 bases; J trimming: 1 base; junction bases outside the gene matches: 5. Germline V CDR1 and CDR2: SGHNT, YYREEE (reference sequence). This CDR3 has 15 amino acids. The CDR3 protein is CASSSPGLASYEQYF. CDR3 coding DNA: TGTGCCAGCAGCTCTCCGGGACTAGCTTCCTACGAGCAGTACTTC.

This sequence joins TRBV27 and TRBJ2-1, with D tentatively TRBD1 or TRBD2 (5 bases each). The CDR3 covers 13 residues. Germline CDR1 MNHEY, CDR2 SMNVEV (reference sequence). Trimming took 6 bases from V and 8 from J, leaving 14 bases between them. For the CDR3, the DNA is TGTGCCAGCAGCCGGGACGGAGTGGATGAGCAGTTCTTC. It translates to CASSRDGVDEQFF.

This chain's CDR3 is CASSLAGRSSYEQYF. CDR3 nucleotide sequence: TGTGCCAGCAGCTTAGCAGGAAGGAGCTCCTACGAGCAGTACTTC. This sequence joins TRBV7-9 and TRBJ2-7; D gene uncertain. This CDR3 has 15 residues. From germline, CDR1 is SEHNR and CDR2 FQNEAQ (reference sequence). V gave up 0 bases and J gave up 0 bases, with 9 bases separating them.

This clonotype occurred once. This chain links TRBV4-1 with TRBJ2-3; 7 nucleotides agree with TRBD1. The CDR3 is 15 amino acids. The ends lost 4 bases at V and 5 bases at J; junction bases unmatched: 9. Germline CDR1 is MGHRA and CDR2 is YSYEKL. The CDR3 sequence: CASSPAANRGDTQYF. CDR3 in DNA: TGCGCCAGCAGCCCTGCGGCTAACAGGGGAGATACGCAGTATTTT.

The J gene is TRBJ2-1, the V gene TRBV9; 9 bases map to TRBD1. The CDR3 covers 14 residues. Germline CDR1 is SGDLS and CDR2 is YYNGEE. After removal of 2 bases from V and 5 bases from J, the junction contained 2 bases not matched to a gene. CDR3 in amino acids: CASSVRDRDNEQFF. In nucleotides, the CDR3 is TGTGCCAGCAGCGTGCGGGACAGGGACAATGAGCAGTTCTTC.

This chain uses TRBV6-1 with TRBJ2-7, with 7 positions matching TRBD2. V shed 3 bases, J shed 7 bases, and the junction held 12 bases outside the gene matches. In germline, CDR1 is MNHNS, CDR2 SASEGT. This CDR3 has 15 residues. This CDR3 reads CASSDGWEGRGEQYV. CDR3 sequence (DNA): TGTGCCAGCAGTGATGGGTGGGAGGGCCGGGGAGAGCAGTACGTC.

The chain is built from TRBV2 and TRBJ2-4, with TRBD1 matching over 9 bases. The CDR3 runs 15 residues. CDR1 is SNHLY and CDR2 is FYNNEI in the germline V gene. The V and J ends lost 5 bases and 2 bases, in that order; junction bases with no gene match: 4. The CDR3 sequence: CASSPGTGTKNIQYF. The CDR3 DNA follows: TGTGCCAGCAGTCCTGGGACAGGGACCAAAAACATTCAGTACTTC.

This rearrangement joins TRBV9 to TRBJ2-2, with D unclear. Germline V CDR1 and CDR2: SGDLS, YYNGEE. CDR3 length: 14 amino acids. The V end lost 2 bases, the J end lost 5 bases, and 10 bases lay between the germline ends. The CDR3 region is CASSVRHSTGELFF. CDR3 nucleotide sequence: TGTGCCAGCAGCGTCCGCCACTCTACCGGGGAGCTGTTTTTT.

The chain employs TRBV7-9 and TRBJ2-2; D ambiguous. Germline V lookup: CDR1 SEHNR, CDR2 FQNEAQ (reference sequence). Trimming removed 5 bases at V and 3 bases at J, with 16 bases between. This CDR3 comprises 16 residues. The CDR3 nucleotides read TGTGCCAGCAGCGGTCGCCAGGCCCGGGACACCGGGGAGCTGTTTTTT. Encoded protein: CASSGRQARDTGELFF.

CDR3 DNA: TGTGCCAGCAGTTACGGGGCAGGGAGTCCAGATACGCAGTATTTT. Amino acids: CASSYGAGSPDTQYF. The V gene is TRBV6-5, the J gene TRBJ2-3; D might be TRBD1 or TRBD2, each matching 5 bases. The CDR3 sequence is 15 residues long. V was shortened by 2 bases and J by 4 bases, with 13 bases between the two germline ends. Germline loops: CDR1 MNHEY, CDR2 SVGAGI.

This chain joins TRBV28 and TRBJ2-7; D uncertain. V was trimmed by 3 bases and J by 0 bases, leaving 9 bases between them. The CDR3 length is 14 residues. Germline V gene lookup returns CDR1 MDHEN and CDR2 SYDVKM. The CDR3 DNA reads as TGTGCCAGCAGTTTTTCGGTCCCCTCCTACGAGCAGTACTTC. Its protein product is CASSFSVPSYEQYF.

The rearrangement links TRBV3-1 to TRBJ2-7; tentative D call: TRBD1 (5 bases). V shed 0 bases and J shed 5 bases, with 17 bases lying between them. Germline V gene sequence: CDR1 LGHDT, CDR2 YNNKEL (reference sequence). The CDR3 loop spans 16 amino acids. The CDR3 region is CASSQDRYRRFDEQYF. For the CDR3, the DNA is TGTGCCAGCAGCCAAGATCGATACAGGCGTTTTGACGAGCAGTACTTC.

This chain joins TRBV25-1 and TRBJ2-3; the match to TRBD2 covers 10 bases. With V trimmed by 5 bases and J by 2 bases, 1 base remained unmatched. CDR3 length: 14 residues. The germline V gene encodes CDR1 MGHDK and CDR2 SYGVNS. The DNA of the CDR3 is TGTGCCAGCAGTACTAGCGGGACCACAGATACGCAGTATTTT. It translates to CASSTSGTTDTQYF.

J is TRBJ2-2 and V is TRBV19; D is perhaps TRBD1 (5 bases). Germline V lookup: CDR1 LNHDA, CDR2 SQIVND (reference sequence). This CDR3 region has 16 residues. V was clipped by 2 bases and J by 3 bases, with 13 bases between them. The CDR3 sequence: CASSIKQVLYTGELFF. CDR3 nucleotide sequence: TGTGCCAGTAGTATAAAACAGGTCCTATACACCGGGGAGCTGTTTTTT.

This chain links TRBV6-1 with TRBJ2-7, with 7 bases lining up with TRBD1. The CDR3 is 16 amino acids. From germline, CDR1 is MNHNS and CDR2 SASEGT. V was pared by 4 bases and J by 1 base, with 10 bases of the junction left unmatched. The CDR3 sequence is CASSALDREKSYEQYF. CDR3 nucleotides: TGTGCCAGCAGTGCCTTAGACAGGGAAAAATCCTACGAGCAGTACTTC.

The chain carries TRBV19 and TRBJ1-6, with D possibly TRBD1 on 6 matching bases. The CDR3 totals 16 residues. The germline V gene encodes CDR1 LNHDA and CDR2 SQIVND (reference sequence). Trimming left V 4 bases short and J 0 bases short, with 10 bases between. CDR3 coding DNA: TGTGCCAGTAGTAACCAGGGGAGCTCCTATAATTCACCCCTCCACTTT. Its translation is CASSNQGSSYNSPLHF.